This T cell receptor beta chain was captured by sequencing in a study of cytomegalovirus exposure and HLA in healthy donors. The CDR3 length is 13 residues. Trimming took 4 bases from V and 16 from J; bases not matched to a gene: 13. Germline CDR1 reads SGHRS; CDR2 reads YFSETQ. Amplification used 60 Vbeta primers and 13 Jbeta primers. Libraries were prepared by immunoSEQ multiplex PCR; TCRdb keeps only in-frame clonotypes and omits some of them. The sample contains around 150,000 clones, about 71% of which appear only once. Though nominally healthy at sampling, donors likely had unrecorded immune exposures.

V usage is TRBV5-1 and J usage is TRBJ2-1; 8 bases line up with TRBD2. The TCR was taken from a man aged 50-60 years in good health and CMV-seronegative. Sequencing used PBMCs. The CDR3 loop is CASSPGGGTLGFF. CDR3 coding DNA: TGCGCCAGCAGCCCGGGAGGGGGTACCCTGGGCTTCTTC.